This T cell receptor beta chain emerged from a study of T cell changes during pregnancy in multiple sclerosis. The CDR3 loop spans 13 amino acids. Germline V gene sequence: CDR1 ENHRY, CDR2 SYGVKD. V lost 3 bases to trimming and J lost 1 base, with 6 bases between them. Assay: immunoSEQ multiplex PCR; the TCRdb copy retains only in-frame clones and omits some. The data contain approximately 46,000 clones, approximately 90% of them seen just once; the ten biggest clones take up 0.35% to 0.45%. This sample comprised CD4+ T cells from peripheral blood mononuclear cells, obtained after pregnancy. This chain joins TRBV10-3 and TRBJ2-5; D unresolved. The source of this sequence is a female donor with multiple sclerosis, enrolled in a pregnancy study. CDR3 in DNA: TGTGCCATCAGTGACAGTTTCCAAGAGACCCAGTACTTC. This translates into CAISDSFQETQYF.